Below, 32 T cell receptor beta chains from the same sample are listed, as sequenced in a study of T cells in Graves' hyperthyroidism and ophthalmopathy. What was amplified from RNA transcripts were TCR beta CDR3 regions. HTBI primers drove first-round RT-PCR of the TCR CDR3. One entry per CDR3 protein results from TCRdb running MiXCR on the multiplex PCR reads. This table has roughly 500,000 distinct CDR3 sequences, 46% appearing once. The sequenced material came from peripheral blood or thyroid tissue (not recorded which). These receptors were taken from an adult woman with Graves' disease, either hyperthyroidism or ophthalmopathy (not recorded which).

Concerning this clonotype itself: A much larger clone lies one base from this, so it may be a read error. This sequence joins TRBV5-1 and TRBJ2-5; D not resolved. Germline CDR1 reads SGHRS; CDR2 reads YFSETQ. V was cut by 10 bases and J by 5 bases, with 21 bases left in between. This CDR3 comprises 14 residues. The CDR3 region is CAGLPGWGEETQYF. CDR3 in DNA: TGCGCCGGCCTCCCCGGGTGGGGTGAGGAGACCCAGTACTTC.

This clonotype was detected a few times. V is TRBV5-4 and J is TRBJ2-7; D may correspond to TRBD1 or TRBD2 (5 bases each). CDR1 SGHNT and CDR2 YYREEE come from the germline V gene (reference sequence). The CDR3 is 13 amino acids. Trimming removed 4 bases at V and 3 bases at J, with 11 bases between. CDR3: CASSPGADYEQYF. The DNA for the CDR3 is TGTGCCAGCAGCCCCGGGGCAGACTACGAGCAGTACTTC.

This clonotype was picked up many times. V and J are TRBV14 and TRBJ1-1, with no clear D. CDR1 and CDR2 from the germline V gene are SGHDN and FVKESK. Trimming removed 2 bases at V and 5 bases at J, with 15 bases between. This CDR3 spans 15 amino acids. The CDR3 bases are TGTGCCAGCAGCCAATTTGTACTTGGGAGGACTGAAGCTTTCTTT. Translating gives CASSQFVLGRTEAFF.

A few counts support this clonotype. This chain uses TRBV10-2 with TRBJ1-1; 7 bases are shared with TRBD1. The germline CDR1 and CDR2 sequences are WSHSY and SAAADI. The CDR3 is made up of 15 amino acids. Trimming took 8 bases from V and 0 from J; bases not matched to a gene: 9. This chain's CDR3 is CASSLPGQVNTEAFF. The CDR3 nucleotides are TGCGCCAGCTCCCTCCCTGGACAGGTGAACACTGAAGCTTTCTTT.

J is TRBJ1-1 and V is TRBV9; the D gene is possibly TRBD1 (6 bases). V was pared by 0 bases and J by 4 bases, with 16 bases between. The germline V gene encodes CDR1 SGDLS and CDR2 YYNGEE. There are 16 residues in the CDR3. The CDR3 region is CASSVVPGVGGTEAFF. Here the CDR3 DNA reads TGTGCCAGCAGCGTAGTCCCAGGGGTTGGTGGCACTGAAGCTTTCTTT.

The chain employs TRBV6-1 and TRBJ1-2; TRBD1 is a possible D gene (5 bases). From germline, CDR1 is MNHNS and CDR2 SASEGT. The CDR3 has 15 residues. The V and J ends lost 9 bases and 8 bases respectively, with 25 bases between them. CDR3 sequence: CASDSYDSPSAGYTF. DNA for the CDR3: TGTGCCAGTGACAGCTACGACAGTCCCTCCGCGGGCTACACCTTC.

This clonotype was seen at least ten times. CDR3 nucleotides: TGTGCCTGGGGGACAGGTGAAGCTTTCTTT. Translated: CAWGTGEAFF. This chain uses TRBV30 with TRBJ1-1; 8 positions agree with TRBD1. The V segment lost 5 bases and the J segment 7 bases; nucleotides outside the gene matches: 0. The CDR3 has 10 residues. CDR1 and CDR2 from the germline V gene are GTSNPN and SVGIG (reference sequence).

Remarks on this clonotype: The junction differs from germline at one of its ends, possibly a read error. The V gene is TRBV19, the J gene TRBJ2-6, with D uncertain. Germline V gene sequence: CDR1 LNHDA, CDR2 SQIVND (reference sequence). The CDR3 contains 10 residues. The CDR3 DNA sequence: TGTGGCAGCCTCCTGAACACTGAAGCTTTC. This gives the protein CGSLLNTEAF.

The sample holds one count of this clonotype. The CDR3 reads CSARQGGYVLTF. In nucleotides, the CDR3 is TGCAGTGCTCGACAGGGGGGCTACGTCCTGACTTTC. The J gene is TRBJ2-6, the V gene TRBV20-1; 9 nucleotides match TRBD1. Germline values: CDR1 DFQATT, CDR2 SNEGSKA (reference sequence). V was clipped by 5 bases and J by 11 bases; unmatched bases: 4. The CDR3 runs to 12 residues.

This clonotype was recorded once. The CDR3 protein is CASSLARGEQFF. The CDR3 nucleotides are TGTGCCAGCAGCTTAGCGCGGGGTGAGCAGTTCTTC. The chain links TRBV7-9 to TRBJ2-7; a weak D match, TRBD2 (6 bases). Near its end, the DNA agrees better with TRBJ2-1, so the J call may be wrong. Looked up from germline, CDR1 is SEHNR and CDR2 is FQNEAQ (reference sequence). The CDR3 contains 12 residues.

This clonotype was counted many times. V and J are TRBV5-1 and TRBJ2-7, with D uncertain. The V and J ends lost 2 bases and 5 bases respectively, with 14 bases between them. Germline V gene data show CDR1 as SGHRS and CDR2 as YFSETQ. This CDR3 spans 14 amino acids. The DNA of the CDR3 is TGCGCCAGCAGCTTAAGTATTCAGACCGACGAGCAGTACTTC. Amino acid sequence: CASSLSIQTDEQYF. Based on the CDR3 plus reference TRBV5-1 and TRBJ2-7, the full variable domain is KAGVTQTPRYLIKTRGQQVTLSCSPISGHRSVSWYQQTPGQGLQFLFEYFSETQRNKGNFPGRFSGRQFSNSRSEMNVSTLELGDSALYLCASSLSIQTDEQYFGPGTRLTVT.

This chain links TRBV10-3 with TRBJ2-5, with D perhaps assigned TRBD1 or TRBD2 (5 bases each). The CDR3 covers 13 residues. Trimming took 8 bases from V and 4 from J, leaving 14 bases between them. CDR1 ENHRY and CDR2 SYGVKD come from the germline V gene. The CDR3 loop is CAIGGEGTETQYF. CDR3 DNA: TGTGCCATCGGGGGTGAGGGGACAGAGACCCAGTACTTC.

A remark on this clonotype: Sequence at one end of the junction differs from germline and may be a read error. The chain uses TRBV2 and TRBJ1-5, with TRBD1 matching over 9 bases. Germline V lookup: CDR1 SNHLY, CDR2 FYNNEI. This CDR3 has 15 amino acids. DNA of the CDR3: TGTGCCAGCAGGGAAGGGACAGGGAGCAATCAGCCCCGGCATTTT. Amino acids: CASREGTGSNQPRHF. The entire variable domain, with the rest obtained from reference TRBV2 and TRBJ1-5, is as follows: EPEVTQTPSHQVTQMGQEVILRCVPISNHLYFYWYRQILGQKVEFLVSFYNNEISEKSEIFDDQFSVERPDGSNFTLKIRSTKLEDSAMYFCASREGTGSNQPRHFGDGTRLSIL.

This rearrangement joins TRBV9 to TRBJ2-6, with D unclear. CDR1 and CDR2 from the germline V gene are SGDLS and YYNGEE. V was clipped by 3 bases and J by 1 base, with 8 bases between them. The CDR3 is made up of 15 amino acids. CDR3 nucleotides: TGTGCCAGCAGCGCCGGGCCTTCTGGGGCCAACGTCCTGACTTTC. Amino acid sequence: CASSAGPSGANVLTF.

This clonotype appeared many times. The chain recombines TRBV13 with TRBJ1-1; TRBD1 matches at 7 bases. V shed 3 bases, J shed 11 bases, and the junction held 6 bases outside the gene matches. Germline assignment: CDR1 PRHDT and CDR2 FYEKMQ (reference sequence). The CDR3 has 12 amino acids. This chain's CDR3 is CASSFSRGQAFF. Written as DNA, the CDR3 is TGTGCCAGCAGCTTTTCGAGGGGACAGGCTTTCTTT. The full variable domain, with the rest looked up from reference TRBV13 and TRBJ1-1, is AAGVIQSPRHLIKEKRETATLKCYPIPRHDTVYWYQQGPGQDPQFLISFYEKMQSDKGSIPDRFSAQQFSDYHSELNMSSLELGDSALYFCASSFSRGQAFFGQGTRLTVV.

The chain joins TRBV5-1 to TRBJ1-4; tentatively, D is TRBD1 (6 bases). The CDR3 covers 16 residues. Germline V lookup: CDR1 SGHRS, CDR2 YFSETQ. V shed 0 bases and J shed 8 bases, with 17 bases lying between them. The chain's CDR3 is CASSLVPGTSPEKLFF. CDR3 in DNA: TGCGCCAGCAGCTTGGTCCCGGGGACAAGTCCCGAAAAACTGTTTTTT.

The rearrangement links TRBV20-1 to TRBJ1-1; D not resolved. Germline CDR1 and CDR2: DFQATT and SNEGSKA (reference sequence). The CDR3 is 12 amino acids. The CDR3 bases are TGCAGCGCAAGACAAAGGAACACTGAAGCTTTCTTT. It is translated as CSARQRNTEAFF.

This sequence joins TRBV24-1 and TRBJ2-3; TRBD2 matches 7 bases. Germline assignment: CDR1 KGHDR and CDR2 SFDVKD. This CDR3 spans 15 amino acids. V trimming: 5 bases; J trimming: 4 bases; junction bases outside the gene matches: 8. CDR3 in amino acids: CATSGPAGMSDTQYF. The CDR3 DNA sequence: TGTGCCACCAGTGGTCCAGCGGGGATGTCAGATACGCAGTATTTT.

This clonotype was found once. The chain employs TRBV15 and TRBJ2-7; either TRBD1 or TRBD2 may fit D (5 bases each). V lost 5 bases and J lost 4, with 18 bases in between. CDR1 is LNHNV, CDR2 YYDKDF, per germline (reference sequence). The CDR3 has 15 residues. CDR3 loop: CATSGSPGSGYEQYF. The DNA of the CDR3 is TGTGCCACCAGCGGGTCTCCAGGGAGTGGATACGAGCAGTACTTC.

This clonotype appeared a few times. V usage is TRBV20-1 and J usage is TRBJ1-1, with a tentative D call TRBD1 (5 bases). Looked up from germline, CDR1 is DFQATT and CDR2 is SNEGSKA (reference sequence). V was clipped by 3 bases and J by 11 bases, with 13 bases between them. This CDR3 comprises 11 residues. CDR3 bases: TGCAGTGCTAGTAGGGGAAGTGGGGCTTTCTTT. Translation: CSASRGSGAFF.

This clonotype was detected a few times. V usage is TRBV19 and J usage is TRBJ1-1; the D gene is possibly TRBD1 (6 bases). CDR1 is LNHDA, CDR2 SQIVND, per germline (reference sequence). Trimming cost V 6 bases and J 5 bases, with 19 bases left between them. CDR3 length: 15 residues. The CDR3 reads CASSPDSKAGTEAFF. In DNA form, the CDR3 reads TGTGCCAGTAGCCCGGACAGCAAGGCGGGGACTGAAGCTTTCTTT.

A remark on this clonotype: A junction end diverges from the germline sequence, so it may reflect a read error. The rearrangement uses TRBV5-1 and TRBJ1-2; D is possibly TRBD1 (6 bases). This CDR3 has 14 residues. Germline CDR1 reads SGHRS; CDR2 reads YFSETQ. CDR3 sequence reads: CASSGQSLNYGYTF. The CDR3 DNA follows: TGTGCCAGCAGCGGACAGAGTCTAAACTATGGCTACACCTTC. The full variable domain, completed using reference TRBV5-1 and TRBJ1-2, is KAGVTQTPRYLIKTRGQQVTLSCSPISGHRSVSWYQQTPGQGLQFLFEYFSETQRNKGNFPGRFSGRQFSNSRSEMNVSTLELGDSALYLCASSGQSLNYGYTFGSGTRLTVV.

V usage is TRBV20-1 and J usage is TRBJ2-5, with D possibly TRBD1 on 5 matching bases. The length of the CDR3 is 13 residues. CDR1 is DFQATT, CDR2 SNEGSKA, per germline (reference sequence). The V end was cut by 6 bases, the J end by 2 bases, with 13 bases between. Here the CDR3 reads CSATRATQETQYF. CDR3 sequence (DNA): TGCAGTGCCACCAGGGCTACACAAGAGACCCAGTACTTC.

This clonotype was counted ten times or more. J is TRBJ1-3 and V is TRBV28; D is unclear. CDR3 length: 12 residues. V was clipped by 4 bases and J by 3 bases, with 4 bases between them. Germline CDR1 MDHEN, CDR2 SYDVKM. CDR3 DNA sequence: TGTGCCAGCAGTTCTGGTGGAAACACCATATATTTT. Its translation is CASSSGGNTIYF.

This chain uses TRBV10-3 with TRBJ1-1; the D is unclear. Looked up from germline, CDR1 is ENHRY and CDR2 is SYGVKD. V was shortened by 2 bases and J by 10 bases, with 11 bases between the two germline ends. The CDR3 extends over 12 amino acids. CDR3 bases: TGTGCCATCAGTGAGAATTCTCGGGGAGCTTTCTTT. Translating gives CAISENSRGAFF.

Note on this clonotype: The junction and the germline gene differ at one end; a read error may be behind it. The chain is built from TRBV24-1 and TRBJ1-2, with TRBD1 as a possible D gene (5 bases). Looked up from germline, CDR1 is KGHDR and CDR2 is SFDVKD. The length of the CDR3 is 14 residues. CDR3 nucleotide sequence: TGTGCCAGCAGTGAAGAAGGAGCAGGGACCGGCTACACCTTC. Translation gives CASSEEGAGTGYTF.

CDR3 sequence (DNA): TGTGCCAGCAGCCATAGCGGGGGGGCGGATGAGCAGTTCTTC. This translates into CASSHSGGADEQFF. This chain connects TRBV7-7 to TRBJ2-5; 11 bases map to TRBD2. Matching the DNA end better, TRBJ2-1 makes the J call doubtful. The germline V gene encodes CDR1 SSHAT and CDR2 FNYEAQ (reference sequence). This CDR3 is built from 14 residues.

This clonotype turned up a few times. The V call is TRBV4-1, the J call TRBJ2-6, with 7 bases fitting TRBD1. CDR1 MGHRA and CDR2 YSYEKL come from the germline V gene. V lost 4 bases, J lost 7 bases, and 13 bases stayed unmatched. This CDR3 contains 17 residues. The CDR3 sequence is CASSPTGIIFGANVLTF. The CDR3 bases are TGCGCCAGCAGCCCGACAGGGATTATCTTTGGCGCCAACGTCCTGACTTTC.

In this sample, this clonotype turned up many times. V is TRBV27 and J is TRBJ1-2; D not resolved. CDR1 is MNHEY and CDR2 is SMNVEV in the germline V gene (reference sequence). V was shortened by 2 bases and J by 2 bases, with 12 bases between the two germline ends. The length of the CDR3 is 15 residues. The CDR3 loop reads CASSLLGDSNYGYTF. The DNA for the CDR3 is TGTGCCAGCAGTTTACTTGGAGACTCCAACTATGGCTACACCTTC.

This clonotype was recorded many times. The chain joins TRBV7-6 to TRBJ2-5; tentative D call: TRBD2 (5 bases). Looked up from germline, CDR1 is SGHVS and CDR2 is FNYEAQ. CDR3 length: 12 amino acids. Trimming removed 6 bases at V and 7 bases at J, with 12 bases between. CDR3 bases: TGTGCCAGCAGACCCGTAAGCGGGACCCAGTACTTC. Its translation: CASRPVSGTQYF.

CDR3: CAISPQGQAQFF. CDR3 bases: TGTGCCATCAGTCCACAGGGACAGGCCCAGTTCTTC. The chain carries TRBV10-3 and TRBJ2-1; 8 bases are a match to TRBD1. Germline values: CDR1 ENHRY, CDR2 SYGVKD. This CDR3 contains 12 residues. After removal of 5 bases from V and 13 bases from J, the junction contained 7 bases not matched to a gene.

The chain combines TRBV7-6 with TRBJ1-2; D not resolved. The CDR3 extends over 11 amino acids. From germline, CDR1 is SGHVS and CDR2 FNYEAQ. Deletions cut 11 bases from V and 6 bases from J, with 13 bases between. CDR3 bases: TGTGCCGTAGGGCGGTTGGATGGCTACACCTTC. It codes for CAVGRLDGYTF.